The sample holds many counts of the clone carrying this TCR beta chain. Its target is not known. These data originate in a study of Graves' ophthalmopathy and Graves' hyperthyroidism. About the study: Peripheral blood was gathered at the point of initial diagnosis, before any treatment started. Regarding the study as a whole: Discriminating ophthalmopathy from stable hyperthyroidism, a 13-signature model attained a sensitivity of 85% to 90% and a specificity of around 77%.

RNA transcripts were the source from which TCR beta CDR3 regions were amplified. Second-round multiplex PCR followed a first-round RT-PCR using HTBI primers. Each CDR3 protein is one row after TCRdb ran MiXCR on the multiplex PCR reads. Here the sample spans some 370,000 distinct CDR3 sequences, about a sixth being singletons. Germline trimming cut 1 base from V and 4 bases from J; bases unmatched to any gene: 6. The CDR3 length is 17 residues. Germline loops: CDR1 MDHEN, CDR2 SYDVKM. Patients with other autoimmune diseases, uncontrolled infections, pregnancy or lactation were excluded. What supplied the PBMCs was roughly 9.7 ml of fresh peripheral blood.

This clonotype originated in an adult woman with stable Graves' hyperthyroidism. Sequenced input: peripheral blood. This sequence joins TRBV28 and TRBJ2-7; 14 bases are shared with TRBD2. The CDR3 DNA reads TGTGCCAGCAGTTTATCCTCCGGGACTAGCGGGAGTTACGAGCAGTACTTC. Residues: CASSLSSGTSGSYEQYF.